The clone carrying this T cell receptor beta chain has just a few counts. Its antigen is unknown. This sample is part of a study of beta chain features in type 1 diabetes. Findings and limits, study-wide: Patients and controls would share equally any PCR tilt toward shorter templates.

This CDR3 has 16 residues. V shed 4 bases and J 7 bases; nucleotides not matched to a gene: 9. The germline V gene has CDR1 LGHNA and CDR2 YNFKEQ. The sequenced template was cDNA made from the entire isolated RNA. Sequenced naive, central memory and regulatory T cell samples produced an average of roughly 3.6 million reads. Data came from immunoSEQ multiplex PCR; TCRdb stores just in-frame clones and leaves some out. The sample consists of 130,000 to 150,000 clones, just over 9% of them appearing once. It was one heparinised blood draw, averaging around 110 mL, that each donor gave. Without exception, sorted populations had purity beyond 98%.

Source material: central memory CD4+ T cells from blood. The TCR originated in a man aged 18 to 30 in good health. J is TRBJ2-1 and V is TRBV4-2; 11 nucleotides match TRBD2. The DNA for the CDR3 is TGTGCCAGCAGCCGCCCGGGACTAGCGGAGCGGAATGAGCAGTTCTTC. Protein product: CASSRPGLAERNEQFF.